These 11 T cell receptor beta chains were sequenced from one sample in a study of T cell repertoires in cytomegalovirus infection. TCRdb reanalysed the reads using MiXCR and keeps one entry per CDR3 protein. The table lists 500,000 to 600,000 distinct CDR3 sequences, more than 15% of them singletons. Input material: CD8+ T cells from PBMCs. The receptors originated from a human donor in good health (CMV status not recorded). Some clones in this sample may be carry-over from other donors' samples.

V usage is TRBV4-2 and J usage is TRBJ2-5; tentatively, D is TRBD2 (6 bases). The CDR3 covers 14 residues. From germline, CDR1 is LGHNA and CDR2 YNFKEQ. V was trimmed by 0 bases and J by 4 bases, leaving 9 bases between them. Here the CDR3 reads CASSQERAGETQYF. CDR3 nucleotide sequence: TGTGCCAGCAGCCAAGAGAGAGCGGGAGAGACCCAGTACTTC.

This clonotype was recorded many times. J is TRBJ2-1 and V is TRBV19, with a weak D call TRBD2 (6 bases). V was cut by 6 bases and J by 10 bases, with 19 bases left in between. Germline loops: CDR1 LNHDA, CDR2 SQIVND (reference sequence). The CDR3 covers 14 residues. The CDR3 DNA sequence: TGTGCCAGTAGCCCCGCGGTGGGGGGTTGGGAGCAGTTCTTC. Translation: CASSPAVGGWEQFF.

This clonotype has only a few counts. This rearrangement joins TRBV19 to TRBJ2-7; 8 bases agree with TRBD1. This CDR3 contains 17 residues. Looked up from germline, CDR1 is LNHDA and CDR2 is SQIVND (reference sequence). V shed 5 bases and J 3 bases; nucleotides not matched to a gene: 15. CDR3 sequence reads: CASSASGQGMSFYEQYF. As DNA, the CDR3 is TGTGCCAGTAGTGCCTCTGGACAGGGTATGTCCTTCTACGAGCAGTACTTC.

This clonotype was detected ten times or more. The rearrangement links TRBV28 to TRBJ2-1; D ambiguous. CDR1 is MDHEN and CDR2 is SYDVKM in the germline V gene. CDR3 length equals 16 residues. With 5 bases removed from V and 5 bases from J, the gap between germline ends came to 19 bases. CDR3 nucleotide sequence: TGTGCCAGCAGTACCACTACTATGCGCTGGCACAATGAGCAGTTCTTC. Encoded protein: CASSTTTMRWHNEQFF.

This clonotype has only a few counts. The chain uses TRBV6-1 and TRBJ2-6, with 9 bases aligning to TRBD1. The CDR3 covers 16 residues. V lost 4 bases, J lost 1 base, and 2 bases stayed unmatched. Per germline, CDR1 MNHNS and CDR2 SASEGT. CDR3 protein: CASSVQGASGANVLTF. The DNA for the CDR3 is TGTGCCAGCAGTGTACAGGGGGCGTCTGGGGCCAACGTCCTGACTTTC.

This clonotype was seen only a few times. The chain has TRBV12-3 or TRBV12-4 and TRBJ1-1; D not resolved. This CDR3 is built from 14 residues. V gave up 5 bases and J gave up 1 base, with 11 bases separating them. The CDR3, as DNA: TGTGCCAGCAGTCCTGACGGAGGGAACACTGAAGCTTTCTTT. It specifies CASSPDGGNTEAFF.

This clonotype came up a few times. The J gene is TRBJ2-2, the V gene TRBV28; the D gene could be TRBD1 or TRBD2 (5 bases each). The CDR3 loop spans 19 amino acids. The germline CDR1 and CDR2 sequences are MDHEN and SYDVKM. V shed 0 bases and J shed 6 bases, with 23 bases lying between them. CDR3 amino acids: CASSLWRGHGHPNAGELFF. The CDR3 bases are TGTGCCAGCAGTTTATGGAGGGGTCACGGGCACCCCAACGCCGGGGAGCTGTTTTTT.

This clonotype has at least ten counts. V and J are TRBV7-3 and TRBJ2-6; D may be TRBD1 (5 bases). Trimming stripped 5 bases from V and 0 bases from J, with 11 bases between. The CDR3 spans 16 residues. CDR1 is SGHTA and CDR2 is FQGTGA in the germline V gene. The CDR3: CASSVAGLSGANVLTF. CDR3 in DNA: TGTGCCAGCAGCGTTGCAGGGCTCTCTGGGGCCAACGTCCTGACTTTC.

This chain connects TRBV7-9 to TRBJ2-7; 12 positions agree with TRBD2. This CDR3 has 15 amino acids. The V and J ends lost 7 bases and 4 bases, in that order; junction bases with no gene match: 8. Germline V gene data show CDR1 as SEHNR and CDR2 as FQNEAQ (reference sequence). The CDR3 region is CASTPTSGSWYEQYF. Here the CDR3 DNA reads TGTGCCAGCACCCCGACTAGCGGGAGTTGGTACGAGCAGTACTTC.

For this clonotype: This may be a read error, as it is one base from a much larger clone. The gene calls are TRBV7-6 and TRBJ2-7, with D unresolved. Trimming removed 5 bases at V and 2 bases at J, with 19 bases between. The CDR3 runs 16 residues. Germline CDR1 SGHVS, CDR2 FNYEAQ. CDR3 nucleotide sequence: TGTGCCAGCAGCAAGCAGGTTGGGGAAGGAACCTACGAGCAGTACTTC. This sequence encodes CASSKQVGEGTYEQYF.

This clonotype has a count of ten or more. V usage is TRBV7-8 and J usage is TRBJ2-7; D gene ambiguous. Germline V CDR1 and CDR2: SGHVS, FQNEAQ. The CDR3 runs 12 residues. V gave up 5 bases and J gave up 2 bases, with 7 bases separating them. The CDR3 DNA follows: TGTGCCAGCAGCCAGTACCCCTACGAGCAGTACTTC. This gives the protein CASSQYPYEQYF.